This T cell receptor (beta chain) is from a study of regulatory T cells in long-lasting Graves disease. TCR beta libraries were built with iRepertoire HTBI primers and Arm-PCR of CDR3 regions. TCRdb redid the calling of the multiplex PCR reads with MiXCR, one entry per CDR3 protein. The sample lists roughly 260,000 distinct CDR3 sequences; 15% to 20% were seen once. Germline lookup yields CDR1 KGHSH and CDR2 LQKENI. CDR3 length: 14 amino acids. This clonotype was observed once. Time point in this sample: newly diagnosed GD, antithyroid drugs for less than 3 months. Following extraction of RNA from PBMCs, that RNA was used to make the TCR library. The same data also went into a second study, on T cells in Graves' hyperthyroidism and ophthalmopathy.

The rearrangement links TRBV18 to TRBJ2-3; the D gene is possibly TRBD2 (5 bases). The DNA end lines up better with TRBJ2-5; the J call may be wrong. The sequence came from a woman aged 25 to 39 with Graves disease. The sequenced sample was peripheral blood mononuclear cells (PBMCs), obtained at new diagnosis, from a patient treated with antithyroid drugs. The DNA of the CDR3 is TGTGCCAGCTCCCAAAGGGCGGGCGGAGAGACCCAGTACTTC. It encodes CASSQRAGGETQYF.